Sequencing of this TCR beta chain was carried out in a study of identical twins. Findings of the study overall: Alpha sequences out of frame and shared by twins had excess low generation probability. Analyses of zero insertions could be partly confounded by invariant MAIT and iNKT cells.

V dropped 1 base and J dropped 1 base, with 7 bases sitting between them. The CDR3 contains 15 residues. CDR1 is MNHEY, CDR2 SVGAGI, per germline. Template switching added a universal primer binding site, and final cDNA carried unique molecular identifiers. Using its own MiXCR run on the 5' RACE reads, TCRdb lists one record per CDR3 protein. The top ten clones hold around 7.2% of a sample with around 340,000 distinct CDR3 sequences, roughly an eighth of them seen once. This clonotype was counted only a few times. The antigen is undetermined. The data were also submitted as part of a second study, on yellow fever vaccine responses in identical twins. According to that study: Twins reportedly showed a vaccine T cell response that seemed partly convergent and partly personalized.

This sequence originates from a young woman in good health. The specimen sequenced was CD8+ T cells sorted from blood. The rearrangement uses TRBV6-5 and TRBJ2-2, with D hard to call. As DNA, the CDR3 is TGTGCCAGCAGTTACTGGGTAGAGAACACCGGGGAGCTGTTTTTT. This codes for CASSYWVENTGELFF.